In this sample, the clone carrying this T cell receptor (beta chain) turned up once. The data originate from a study of OX40 agonist ivuxolimab in advanced cancers. Study overall: The study enrolled dose-escalation patients with hepatocellular carcinoma, melanoma, renal cell or head and neck cancer.

The protocol was immunoSEQ multiplex PCR, while the TCRdb copy is restricted to in-frame clones and leaves out a portion. Of 50,000 to 65,000 clones listed, roughly 80% are singletons. The CDR3 runs to 14 residues. The V gene's germline CDR1 is MDHEN and CDR2 SYDVKM. The trim removed 6 bases at V and 4 bases at J, leaving 8 bases unmatched. The sequenced sample was CD4+ or CD8+ T cells sorted from blood, obtained in a trial of the OX40 agonist ivuxolimab. The receptor's source is an adult with an advanced solid tumor such as melanoma, head and neck, liver or kidney cancer. The rearrangement links TRBV28 to TRBJ1-2, with 7 bases that match TRBD1. CDR3 DNA sequence: TGTGCCAGCAGCGAGGGACAGATCTTCTATGGCTACACCTTC. It is translated as CASSEGQIFYGYTF.